A selection of T cell receptor beta chains follows, all from one sample in a study of OX40 agonist ivuxolimab in advanced cancers. Using immunoSEQ multiplex PCR, the repertoire was profiled, and TCRdb retains in-frame clones only, with some absent. The sample has about 37,000 clones; about 90% are singletons. The sequenced sample was CD4+ or CD8+ T cells sorted from blood, obtained in a trial of the OX40 agonist ivuxolimab. Receptor source: an adult with an advanced solid tumor such as melanoma, head and neck, liver or kidney cancer. Each CDR3 is given with its conserved first and last residue. D genes are given only for firm matches. A row's size may be missing; if present it is once, few, many or a size class.

clone size: few; V gene: TRBV20-1; D gene: .; J gene: TRBJ2-1; CDR3 DNA: TGCAGTGCTAGAGATCGGGATGAGCAGTTCTTC; CDR3 protein: CSARDRDEQFF
clone size: .; V gene: TRBV5-1; D gene: .; J gene: TRBJ2-2; CDR3 DNA: TGCGCCAGCAGAGAGGACGGGACGTTCACCGGGGAGCTGTTTTTT; CDR3 protein: CASREDGTFTGELFF
clone size: .; V gene: TRBV9; D gene: TRBD2; J gene: TRBJ2-1; CDR3 DNA: TGTGCCAGCAGCTCAGCGGGAGTATCCTACAATGAGCAGTTCTTC; CDR3 protein: CASSSAGVSYNEQFF
clone size: .; V gene: TRBV13; D gene: TRBD1; J gene: TRBJ1-5; CDR3 DNA: TGTGCCAGCAGTTACGGGACAGCCGAGCAGCCCCAGCATTTT; CDR3 protein: CASSYGTAEQPQHF
clone size: .; V gene: TRBV4-2; D gene: .; J gene: TRBJ2-5; CDR3 DNA: TGTGCCAGCAGCCAAGATAGAAGAGAGACCCAGTACTTC; CDR3 protein: CASSQDRRETQYF
clone size: .; V gene: TRBV6-1; D gene: TRBD1; J gene: TRBJ1-2; CDR3 DNA: TGTGCCAGCAGTGGACAGGGGAGCTATGGCTACACCTTC; CDR3 protein: CASSGQGSYGYTF
clone size: .; V gene: TRBV5-5; D gene: .; J gene: TRBJ1-4; CDR3 DNA: TGTGCCAGCAGCCAGGGTGGCAGGGGATCTTTCGTAGCTAATGAAAAACTGTTTTTT; CDR3 protein: CASSQGGRGSFVANEKLFF
clone size: .; V gene: TRBV4-1; D gene: .; J gene: TRBJ2-7; CDR3 DNA: TGCGCCAGCAGCACCCCCCGAGGGCCGGGAGATGAAGAGCAGTACTTC; CDR3 protein: CASSTPRGPGDEEQYF
clone size: .; V gene: TRBV9; D gene: TRBD2; J gene: TRBJ2-3; CDR3 DNA: TGTGCCAGCAGCGCCGGGGGGGGGCGCACAGATACGCAGTATTTT; CDR3 protein: CASSAGGGRTDTQYF
clone size: .; V gene: TRBV2; D gene: .; J gene: TRBJ1-5; CDR3 DNA: TGTGCCAGCAGCCGGACTCCAAATCAGCCCCAGCATTTT; CDR3 protein: CASSRTPNQPQHF
clone size: .; V gene: TRBV7-9; D gene: .; J gene: TRBJ2-5; CDR3 DNA: TGTGCCAGCAGCCCCTGGACAGCCGTAGGGACCCAGTACTTC; CDR3 protein: CASSPWTAVGTQYF
clone size: .; V gene: TRBV9; D gene: .; J gene: TRBJ2-2; CDR3 DNA: TGTGCCAGCAGCGTAGAAGGGACCCAACTTCGGGGGGAGCTGTTTTTT; CDR3 protein: CASSVEGTQLRGELFF
clone size: .; V gene: TRBV28; D gene: .; J gene: TRBJ2-3; CDR3 DNA: TGTGCCAGCAGGGGCCTTTCAGATACGCAGTATTTT; CDR3 protein: CASRGLSDTQYF
clone size: .; V gene: TRBV15; D gene: TRBD2; J gene: TRBJ2-3; CDR3 DNA: TGTGCCACCAGCGACCCCGGGACTAGCGGTAAAGATACGCAGTATTTT; CDR3 protein: CATSDPGTSGKDTQYF
clone size: .; V gene: TRBV28; D gene: TRBD2; J gene: TRBJ2-5; CDR3 DNA: TGTGCCAGCACCAGTAGCGGGGGAGATGAGACCCAGTACTTC; CDR3 protein: CASTSSGGDETQYF
clone size: .; V gene: TRBV27; D gene: .; J gene: TRBJ2-2; CDR3 DNA: TGTGCCAGCAGCCATTTTGGCAGGTGGAACACCGGGGAGCTGTTTTTT; CDR3 protein: CASSHFGRWNTGELFF
clone size: .; V gene: TRBV13; D gene: TRBD2; J gene: TRBJ2-1; CDR3 DNA: TGTGCCAGCAGCCCCTACTATAAGACTAGCGGGAGTTCCCACAATGAGCAGTTCTTC; CDR3 protein: CASSPYYKTSGSSHNEQFF
clone size: few; V gene: TRBV19; D gene: .; J gene: TRBJ1-1; CDR3 DNA: TGTGCCAGTAGTATCACCGGGACTAGTGAAGCTTTCTTT; CDR3 protein: CASSITGTSEAFF
clone size: .; V gene: TRBV2; D gene: TRBD1; J gene: TRBJ1-5; CDR3 DNA: TGTGCCAGCAACAACAGGCAGGGGGGCAACAATCAGCCCCAGCATTTT; CDR3 protein: CASNNRQGGNNQPQHF
clone size: .; V gene: TRBV2; D gene: .; J gene: TRBJ2-7; CDR3 DNA: TGTGCCAGCACTGGACAGTCCTACGAGCAGTACTTC; CDR3 protein: CASTGQSYEQYF
clone size: .; V gene: TRBV7-9; D gene: TRBD1; J gene: TRBJ2-7; CDR3 DNA: TGTGCCAGCAGCTTAGGGACAGGGCCCTACGAGCAGTACTTC; CDR3 protein: CASSLGTGPYEQYF
clone size: once; V gene: TRBV7-6; D gene: .; J gene: TRBJ2-5; CDR3 DNA: TGTGCCAGCAAGCTTAGTCCCCACCGGGACAACAAAGAGACCCAGTACTTC; CDR3 protein: CASKLSPHRDNKETQYF
clone size: once; V gene: TRBV6-1; D gene: .; J gene: TRBJ2-4; CDR3 DNA: TGTGCCAGCATGAGGGCCCTGGCCAAAAACATTCAGTACTTC; CDR3 protein: CASMRALAKNIQYF
clone size: .; V gene: TRBV19; D gene: .; J gene: TRBJ2-5; CDR3 DNA: TGTGCCAGTAGTATAGGGGCGAACCAAGAGACCCAGTACTTC; CDR3 protein: CASSIGANQETQYF
clone size: .; V gene: TRBV5-1; D gene: .; J gene: TRBJ2-5; CDR3 DNA: TGCGCCAGCAGCTTGGAGGCGGGGAGGCAGACCCAGTACTTC; CDR3 protein: CASSLEAGRQTQYF
clone size: .; V gene: TRBV15; D gene: .; J gene: TRBJ2-3; CDR3 DNA: TGTGCCACCAGCAGAGGGACCCATCCCAGCACAGATACGCAGTATTTT; CDR3 protein: CATSRGTHPSTDTQYF
clone size: .; V gene: TRBV20-1; D gene: TRBD2; J gene: TRBJ2-3; CDR3 DNA: TGCAGTGCTAGGGGGACTAGTAGGTATTTT; CDR3 protein: CSARGTSRYF
clone size: .; V gene: TRBV15; D gene: TRBD2; J gene: TRBJ2-1; CDR3 DNA: TGTGCCACCAGCAGAGATCCACTAGCGGGAGGGCCGCAGTTCTTC; CDR3 protein: CATSRDPLAGGPQFF
clone size: .; V gene: TRBV18; D gene: .; J gene: TRBJ2-7; CDR3 DNA: TGTGCCAGCTCTCCCGGGACAACCTACGAGCAGTACTTC; CDR3 protein: CASSPGTTYEQYF
clone size: .; V gene: TRBV27; D gene: TRBD2; J gene: TRBJ2-7; CDR3 DNA: TGTGCCAGCTCCTTTAGCGGGGGGCTCTCCTACGAGCAGTACTTC; CDR3 protein: CASSFSGGLSYEQYF
clone size: once; V gene: TRBV6-6; D gene: TRBD1; J gene: TRBJ2-7; CDR3 DNA: TGTGCCAGCAGTTACTTCGACAGGGGGAACTACGAGCAGTACTTC; CDR3 protein: CASSYFDRGNYEQYF
clone size: few; V gene: TRBV6-5; D gene: .; J gene: TRBJ2-5; CDR3 DNA: TGTGCCAGCAGTTACTCGGACCAAGAGACCCAGTACTTC; CDR3 protein: CASSYSDQETQYF
clone size: once; V gene: TRBV27; D gene: .; J gene: TRBJ2-7; CDR3 DNA: TGTGCCAGCAGTCGTCCCGGGACTCTGACCTACGAGCAGTACTTC; CDR3 protein: CASSRPGTLTYEQYF
clone size: .; V gene: TRBV2; D gene: .; J gene: TRBJ2-5; CDR3 DNA: TGTGCCAGCAGTGTGAGTATTGGGGAGGAGACCCAGTACTTC; CDR3 protein: CASSVSIGEETQYF
clone size: once; V gene: TRBV5-1; D gene: TRBD1; J gene: TRBJ2-2; CDR3 DNA: TGCGCCAGCGCCACCCGAGGCCGGGACAGCAACACCGGGGAGCTGTTTTTT; CDR3 protein: CASATRGRDSNTGELFF
clone size: .; V gene: TRBV11-2; D gene: .; J gene: TRBJ2-5; CDR3 DNA: TGTGCCAGCAGCTTAAGTGGGAGCGGGGAGACCCAGTACTTC; CDR3 protein: CASSLSGSGETQYF